The 22 T cell receptor beta chains below all came from one sample that was sequenced in a study of OX40 agonist ivuxolimab in advanced cancers. Profiled with immunoSEQ multiplex PCR; TCRdb holds only in-frame clones, not every one. The profile shows about 80,000 clones, roughly 86% of them singletons. Source: CD4+ or CD8+ T cells sorted from blood, taken in a trial of the OX40 agonist ivuxolimab. The receptors stem from an adult with an advanced solid tumor such as melanoma, head and neck, liver or kidney cancer.

This clone occurred once. The chain joins TRBV5-1 to TRBJ1-1; D is possibly TRBD1 (5 bases). The CDR3 has 13 residues. CDR1 and CDR2 (germline): SGHRS, YFSETQ. V was shortened by 4 bases and J by 1 base, with 8 bases between the two germline ends. For the CDR3, the DNA is TGCGCCAGCAGCAAGACAGCGAACACTGAAGCTTTCTTT. This translates into CASSKTANTEAFF. Based on the CDR3 plus reference TRBV5-1 and TRBJ1-1, the full variable domain is KAGVTQTPRYLIKTRGQQVTLSCSPISGHRSVSWYQQTPGQGLQFLFEYFSETQRNKGNFPGRFSGRQFSNSRSEMNVSTLELGDSALYLCASSKTANTEAFFGQGTRLTVV.

V is TRBV7-9 and J is TRBJ1-5; D gene unclear. The germline V gene encodes CDR1 SEHNR and CDR2 FQNEAQ (reference sequence). Trimming removed 1 base at V and 4 bases at J, with 2 bases between. The CDR3 is 12 residues long. CDR3 DNA: TGTGCCAGCAGCTTAGATAATCAGCCCCAGCATTTT. It specifies CASSLDNQPQHF. Based on the CDR3 plus reference TRBV7-9 and TRBJ1-5, the full variable domain is DTGVSQNPRHKITKRGQNVTFRCDPISEHNRLYWYRQTLGQGPEFLTYFQNEAQLEKSRLLSDRFSAERPKGSFSTLEIQRTEQGDSAMYLCASSLDNQPQHFGDGTRLSIL.

V gene TRBV7-9 combines with J gene TRBJ1-5; D not resolved. The V gene's germline CDR1 is SEHNR and CDR2 FQNEAQ (reference sequence). CDR3 length: 15 amino acids. With 2 bases removed from V and 5 bases from J, the gap between germline ends came to 13 bases. This CDR3 is CASSLSGEGYQPQHF. CDR3 DNA: TGTGCCAGCAGCTTAAGTGGAGAAGGGTATCAGCCCCAGCATTTT.

This clone has more than one count but fewer than ten. The chain couples TRBV19 to TRBJ2-5; 8 bases match TRBD2. The CDR3 is 15 residues long. Losses at the gene ends were 3 bases for V and 5 bases for J; bases not matched to a gene: 8. CDR1 and CDR2 (germline): LNHDA, SQIVND (reference sequence). In DNA, the CDR3 is TGTGCCAGTAGTATGGTGGCGGGAGGAATCGAGACCCAGTACTTC. Translated: CASSMVAGGIETQYF.

This chain connects TRBV5-8 to TRBJ2-7; D call uncertain. Germline V gene data show CDR1 as SGHTS and CDR2 as YDEGEE. The CDR3 has 15 residues. Trimming left V 3 bases short and J 7 bases short, with 20 bases between. The DNA of the CDR3 is TGTGCCAGCAGCTCTACCGGCCTCCTCGTGGATGAGCAGTACTTC. This encodes CASSSTGLLVDEQYF.

The chain couples TRBV5-1 to TRBJ1-6; TRBD1 agrees at 7 bases. The CDR3 contains 18 residues. In germline, CDR1 is SGHRS, CDR2 YFSETQ. J was trimmed by 6 bases and V by 0 bases; bases with no gene match: 12. The CDR3 sequence is CASSLGFGQAKSNSPLHF. The CDR3 DNA sequence: TGCGCCAGCAGCTTGGGATTTGGACAGGCGAAATCTAATTCACCCCTCCACTTT.

The rearrangement uses TRBV6-1 and TRBJ2-6; no firm D call. The CDR3 runs 15 residues. Per the germline V gene, CDR1 is MNHNS and CDR2 is SASEGT. Trimming took off 5 bases at V and 4 bases at J, with 12 bases between the two ends. CDR3 nucleotides: TGTGCCAGCAGTCGAGTGGCGGTCGGGGCCAACGTCCTGACTTTC. It is translated as CASSRVAVGANVLTF.

The chain combines TRBV28 with TRBJ1-5; D ambiguous. V lost 11 bases to trimming and J lost 0 bases, with 14 bases between them. There are 14 residues in the CDR3. Germline lookup yields CDR1 MDHEN and CDR2 SYDVKM. In DNA, the CDR3 is TGTGCCTGCCAATTGGGAAATAGCAATCAGCCCCAGCATTTT. Its protein product is CACQLGNSNQPQHF.

This chain connects TRBV2 to TRBJ2-1; TRBD2 agrees at 15 bases. From germline, CDR1 is SNHLY and CDR2 FYNNEI. CDR3 length: 14 amino acids. The V segment lost 6 bases and the J segment 8 bases; nucleotides outside the gene matches: 2. CDR3 loop: CASRGLAGGYEQFF. The DNA of the CDR3 is TGTGCCAGCAGGGGACTAGCGGGAGGATATGAGCAGTTCTTC.

The chain joins TRBV2 to TRBJ2-7; either TRBD1 or TRBD2 may supply D (5 bases each). Trimming cost V 8 bases and J 2 bases, with 16 bases left between them. Germline-derived CDR1 and CDR2 are SNHLY and FYNNEI. This CDR3 contains 14 residues. DNA for the CDR3: TGTGCCAGCGGATCCGGGACGGTACCCTACGAGCAGTACTTC. Amino acids: CASGSGTVPYEQYF.

CDR3 in amino acids: CASASGTGGADTQYF. DNA for the CDR3: TGTGCCAGCGCATCCGGGACAGGGGGTGCAGATACGCAGTATTTT. The chain recombines TRBV6-5 with TRBJ2-3; TRBD1 matches 11 bases. CDR1 is MNHEY, CDR2 SVGAGI, per germline. CDR3 length: 15 residues. V lost 8 bases, J lost 4 bases, and 8 bases stayed unmatched.

The chain joins TRBV30 to TRBJ1-2; tentative D call: TRBD1 (5 bases). Germline loops: CDR1 GTSNPN, CDR2 SVGIG (reference sequence). CDR3 length: 12 amino acids. The germline V and J ends were trimmed by 2 bases and 4 bases, with 8 bases remaining between them. CDR3 sequence (DNA): TGTGCCTGGAGTCGGGGCGCCTATGGCTACACCTTC. Translating it yields CAWSRGAYGYTF.

The chain links TRBV6-5 to TRBJ2-7, with 10 bases matching TRBD2. CDR1 and CDR2 (germline): MNHEY, SVGAGI. J lost 5 bases, V lost 7 bases, and 8 bases had no gene match. The CDR3 is made up of 14 amino acids. In DNA form, the CDR3 reads TGTGCCAGCACCAGGACTAGCGGCTATCACGAGCAGTACTTC. It translates to CASTRTSGYHEQYF.

This clone appeared a single time. The chain combines TRBV4-1 with TRBJ1-5; D perhaps matches TRBD1 (5 bases). The CDR3 consists of 14 residues. Germline V lookup: CDR1 MGHRA, CDR2 YSYEKL. V lost 1 base, J lost 3 bases, and 7 bases lay in between. The chain's CDR3 is CASSQVQVNQPQHF. The CDR3 DNA reads as TGCGCCAGCAGCCAAGTACAGGTCAATCAGCCCCAGCATTTT.

The chain carries TRBV7-9 and TRBJ2-7, with D unresolved. The CDR3 has 12 amino acids. V was shortened by 5 bases and J by 0 bases, with 5 bases between the two germline ends. In germline, CDR1 is SEHNR, CDR2 FQNEAQ (reference sequence). The CDR3 DNA is TGTGCCAGCAGCGAAAGCTCCTACGAGCAGTACTTC. Translation: CASSESSYEQYF.

This clone was detected only a few times. The chain is built from TRBV11-3 and TRBJ2-7, with a tentative D call TRBD1 (6 bases). Per germline, CDR1 SGHNT and CDR2 YENEEA. Trimming removed 3 bases at V and 6 bases at J, with 12 bases between. This CDR3 is built from 13 residues. DNA of the CDR3: TGTGCCAGCAGCTTTGCAGGGGAAGGCGAGCAGTACTTC. This codes for CASSFAGEGEQYF.

This chain joins TRBV9 and TRBJ2-7, with 7 positions matching TRBD1. The CDR3 has 14 residues. CDR1 SGDLS and CDR2 YYNGEE come from the germline V gene. The J segment lost 7 bases and the V segment lost 0 bases, leaving 7 bases of the junction unmatched. The CDR3 coding sequence is TGTGCCAGCAGCGTAGGACAGGGCCCTTTGGAGCAGTACTTC. The encoded protein is CASSVGQGPLEQYF.

This chain connects TRBV7-2 to TRBJ2-3; D may correspond to TRBD1 or TRBD2 (5 bases each). CDR1 and CDR2 (germline): SGHTA, FQGNSA. V lost 5 bases and J 1 base, leaving 19 bases between the germline ends. CDR3 size: 17 residues. DNA for the CDR3: TGTGCCAGCAGCCGATACCGACGGGGCGAAGGCACAGATACGCAGTATTTT. Encoded protein: CASSRYRRGEGTDTQYF.

V is TRBV7-9 and J is TRBJ1-1; a weak D match, TRBD1 (5 bases). The CDR3 length is 13 residues. V was pared by 3 bases and J by 8 bases, with 13 bases between. CDR1 SEHNR and CDR2 FQNEAQ come from the germline V gene (reference sequence). The CDR3 spells CASSFSTGPEAFF. In DNA form, the CDR3 reads TGTGCCAGCAGCTTTAGTACAGGCCCCGAAGCTTTCTTT.

This chain uses TRBV6-1 with TRBJ2-3; TRBD2 aligns across 7 bases. Germline CDR1 is MNHNS and CDR2 is SASEGT. The CDR3 loop spans 15 amino acids. J gave up 5 bases and V 6 bases, and 11 bases lay outside the gene matches. CDR3 protein: CASRLTRREIDTQYF. DNA of the CDR3: TGTGCCAGCAGATTGACTAGGCGGGAGATAGATACGCAGTATTTT.

The sample holds one count of this clone. The sample carries other DNA sequences with the same CDR3. The chain is built from TRBV30 and TRBJ1-6, with D unresolved. The CDR3 sequence is 14 residues long. The germline V and J ends were trimmed by 0 bases and 8 bases, with 11 bases remaining between them. Germline V lookup: CDR1 GTSNPN, CDR2 SVGIG (reference sequence). The CDR3 DNA reads TGTGCCTGGAGTGTAGGCCGTAGGGATTCACCCCTCCACTTT. It encodes CAWSVGRRDSPLHF.

This chain's CDR3 is CASSLSSYEQYF. For the CDR3, the DNA is TGTGCCAGCAGTTTATCATCCTACGAGCAGTACTTC. The chain recombines TRBV27 with TRBJ2-7; D is unclear. This CDR3 has 12 amino acids. The V gene's germline CDR1 is MNHEY and CDR2 SMNVEV (reference sequence). The V end lost 0 bases, the J end lost 1 base, and 1 base lay between the germline ends.